Following are 31 T cell receptor beta chains from one sample sequenced in a study of T cell responses to AZD1222 COVID-19 vaccine. Here immunoSEQ multiplex PCR was the method, and the copy in TCRdb shows in-frame clones only, minus some. This sample carries about 120,000 clones, around 89% of them seen once, and the ten largest clones take 3.1%. The input for sequencing was peripheral blood, taken on day 0 of AZD1222 vaccination. These TCRs come from an adult in good health.

The chain employs TRBV5-1 and TRBJ2-1; D is perhaps TRBD2 (5 bases). Between the trimmed V and J ends, which lost 4 bases and 6 bases, there was a span of 23 bases. Per germline, CDR1 SGHRS and CDR2 YFSETQ. CDR3 size: 17 residues. CDR3 in DNA: TGCGCCAGCAGCCCCGCCGTGGGAGACCTAGCTCGCAATGAGCAGTTCTTC. Translated: CASSPAVGDLARNEQFF.

V usage is TRBV2 and J usage is TRBJ1-4; TRBD1 matches 8 bases. V gave up 5 bases and J gave up 8 bases; unmatched junction bases: 7. CDR1 is SNHLY and CDR2 is FYNNEI in the germline V gene. The CDR3 is 14 residues long. The DNA for the CDR3 is TGTGCCAGCAGTCCCCAGGGGGCCGGGGAAAAACTGTTTTTT. It yields the protein CASSPQGAGEKLFF. Full variable domain (missing parts from reference TRBV2 and TRBJ1-4): EPEVTQTPSHQVTQMGQEVILRCVPISNHLYFYWYRQILGQKVEFLVSFYNNEISEKSEIFDDQFSVERPDGSNFTLKIRSTKLEDSAMYFCASSPQGAGEKLFFGSGTQLSVL.

The genes are TRBV4-1 and TRBJ1-1, with D possibly TRBD1 on 5 matching bases. The germline gives CDR1 MGHRA, CDR2 YSYEKL. The germline V and J ends were trimmed by 11 bases and 0 bases, with 10 bases remaining between them. This CDR3 comprises 12 residues. CDR3 nucleotide sequence: TGCGCCTCGGGGCGGATGAACACTGAAGCTTTCTTT. The encoded protein is CASGRMNTEAFF.

This clone occurred a few times. The rearrangement links TRBV30 to TRBJ2-7, with D possibly TRBD2 on 5 matching bases. Germline V gene data show CDR1 as GTSNPN and CDR2 as SVGIG (reference sequence). This CDR3 comprises 14 residues. V dropped 0 bases and J dropped 1 base, with 10 bases sitting between them. DNA of the CDR3: TGTGCCTGGAGTGTATCCAGGAGGTCCTACGAGCAGTACTTC. Amino acids: CAWSVSRRSYEQYF.

CDR3: CSADGALDNEQFF. The CDR3 nucleotides read TGCAGCGCGGACGGGGCTCTTGACAATGAGCAGTTCTTC. The chain has TRBV29-1 and TRBJ2-1; D is tentatively TRBD1 or TRBD2 (5 bases each). V was trimmed by 7 bases and J by 5 bases, leaving 15 bases between them. CDR1 is SQVTM and CDR2 is ANQGSEA in the germline V gene. This CDR3 region has 13 residues.

Only one count was recorded for this clone. V is TRBV3-1 (or the pseudogene TRBV3-2) and J is TRBJ2-7, with D perhaps matching TRBD1 (5 bases). Germline CDR1 is LGHDT and CDR2 is YNNKEL (reference sequence). The CDR3 is 13 amino acids. V was pared by 3 bases and J by 3 bases, with 9 bases between. The DNA for the CDR3 is TGTGCCAGCAGCCAGCATCAGGGCTACGAGCAGTACTTC. Translating it yields CASSQHQGYEQYF.

The chain combines TRBV4-2 with TRBJ1-2, with 8 bases lining up with TRBD1. Germline CDR1 and CDR2: LGHNA and YNFKEQ. The CDR3 covers 16 residues. V dropped 4 bases and J dropped 6; count of bases not matched to a gene: 13. The CDR3 coding sequence is TGTGCCAGCAGCCCGAACACCGGGACAGGACTCGATGGCTACACCTTC. Its protein product is CASSPNTGTGLDGYTF.

The rearrangement links TRBV21-1 to TRBJ2-7; the table names TRBD2, a call not compared with the DNA. TRBV21-1 is listed as a pseudogene. This CDR3 is built from 15 residues. Written as DNA, the CDR3 is TGTGCCAGCAGCAAAGCGCTCCGGGGGGAGCACGAGCAGTACTTC. Translating gives CASSKALRGEHEQYF.

V is TRBV7-7 and J is TRBJ1-1, with a weak D call TRBD1 (5 bases). The CDR3 sequence is 15 residues long. V lost 1 base, J lost 1 base, and 10 bases lay in between. The germline CDR1 and CDR2 sequences are SSHAT and FNYEAQ (reference sequence). The CDR3 loop is CASSLGGLANTEAFF. The CDR3 nucleotides read TGTGCCAGCAGCTTAGGGGGGTTGGCGAACACTGAAGCTTTCTTT. The full variable domain, completed using reference TRBV7-7 and TRBJ1-1, is GAGVSQSPRYKVTKRGQDVTLRCDPISSHATLYWYQQALGQGPEFLTYFNYEAQPDKSGLPSDRFSAERPEGSISTLTIQRTEQRDSAMYRCASSLGGLANTEAFFGQGTRLTVV.

This clone occurred once. The chain uses TRBV18 and TRBJ2-5; D call uncertain. V lost 2 bases to trimming and J lost 3 bases, with 7 bases between them. The CDR3 loop spans 13 amino acids. Germline assignment: CDR1 KGHSH and CDR2 LQKENI. The CDR3 sequence is CASSPGPKETQYF. As DNA, the CDR3 is TGTGCCAGCTCACCAGGACCTAAAGAGACCCAGTACTTC.

This chain joins TRBV10-3 and TRBJ1-6; TRBD1 might be the D (5 bases). Germline V gene sequence: CDR1 ENHRY, CDR2 SYGVKD. The V gene lost 6 bases and the J gene lost 6 bases, with 21 bases spanning the gap. CDR3 length: 17 residues. Here the CDR3 DNA reads TGTGCCATCAGCGATACCTTGCGGGGCGCGCGTAATTCACCCCTCCACTTT. Protein product: CAISDTLRGARNSPLHF.

This sequence joins TRBV9 and TRBJ2-3; no clear D. The CDR3 sequence is 15 residues long. CDR1 and CDR2 from the germline V gene are SGDLS and YYNGEE. With 4 bases removed from V and 4 bases from J, the gap between germline ends came to 16 bases. As DNA, the CDR3 is TGTGCCAGCAGCTCCAGTCCTACGCTTGCAGATACGCAGTATTTT. Translating gives CASSSSPTLADTQYF. The whole variable domain, filled in from reference TRBV9 and TRBJ2-3, reads DSGVTQTPKHLITATGQRVTLRCSPRSGDLSVYWYQQSLDQGLQFLIQYYNGEERAKGNILERFSAQQFPDLHSELNLSSLELGDSALYFCASSSSPTLADTQYFGPGTRLTVL.

The chain carries TRBV27 and TRBJ2-5; 7 bases map to TRBD1. V gave up 5 bases and J gave up 4 bases; unmatched junction bases: 4. Germline-derived CDR1 and CDR2 are MNHEY and SMNVEV (reference sequence). This CDR3 spans 13 amino acids. The CDR3: CASSTHRGETQYF. The CDR3 coding sequence is TGTGCCAGCAGTACGCACAGGGGAGAGACCCAGTACTTC.

The gene calls are TRBV10-3 and TRBJ2-1; 7 bases align to TRBD2. The CDR3 runs 15 residues. Germline V gene lookup returns CDR1 ENHRY and CDR2 SYGVKD. V shed 0 bases and J 2 bases; nucleotides not matched to a gene: 1. The CDR3 reads CAISESGTTYNEQFF. The CDR3 DNA reads as TGTGCCATCAGTGAGTCGGGGACTACCTACAATGAGCAGTTCTTC.

The chain carries TRBV14 and TRBJ2-5; D gene uncertain. There are 13 residues in the CDR3. V was shortened by 6 bases and J by 7 bases, with 15 bases between the two germline ends. CDR1 SGHDN and CDR2 FVKESK come from the germline V gene. CDR3 residues: CASRETGQVTQYF. CDR3 DNA: TGTGCCAGCAGGGAGACTGGGCAGGTGACCCAGTACTTC.

V and J are TRBV9 and TRBJ2-1; TRBD1 matches 11 bases. V trimming: 3 bases; J trimming: 7 bases; junction bases outside the gene matches: 6. CDR3 size: 15 residues. The germline gives CDR1 SGDLS, CDR2 YYNGEE. This CDR3 is CASSGGQGDPNEQFF. In nucleotides, the CDR3 is TGTGCCAGCAGCGGGGGACAGGGGGACCCTAATGAGCAGTTCTTC.

J is TRBJ1-1 and V is TRBV4-2; 7 bases match TRBD1. The CDR3 length is 15 residues. The V gene's germline CDR1 is LGHNA and CDR2 YNFKEQ. The ends lost 3 bases at V and 4 bases at J; junction bases unmatched: 8. CDR3 sequence (DNA): TGTGCCAGCAGCCAGGACAACAGGGGCGGCACTGAAGCTTTCTTT. This sequence encodes CASSQDNRGGTEAFF.

The chain combines TRBV7-9 with TRBJ1-2, with D possibly matching TRBD1 (6 bases). Trimming cost V 4 bases and J 6 bases, with 15 bases left between them. Per germline, CDR1 SEHNR and CDR2 FQNEAQ (reference sequence). The CDR3 runs to 14 residues. The CDR3 region has the DNA TGTGCCAGCAGCTCCCCGGGACAAGTCGATGGCTACACCTTC. The encoded protein is CASSSPGQVDGYTF.

This chain links TRBV7-9 with TRBJ1-1; D is perhaps TRBD1 (5 bases). The V gene's germline CDR1 is SEHNR and CDR2 FQNEAQ (reference sequence). V was trimmed by 5 bases and J by 7 bases, leaving 17 bases between them. This CDR3 has 14 amino acids. DNA of the CDR3: TGTGCCAGCAGCCCCCTCAGCAGGGTGGATGAAGCTTTCTTT. Translation: CASSPLSRVDEAFF.

This chain joins TRBV5-4 and TRBJ1-2, with TRBD1 matching over 9 bases. The V and J ends lost 4 bases and 3 bases, in that order; junction bases with no gene match: 7. This CDR3 has 15 amino acids. The V gene's germline CDR1 is SGHNT and CDR2 YYREEE (reference sequence). The CDR3 sequence is CASSQDRGGDYGYTF. CDR3 DNA: TGTGCCAGCAGCCAGGACAGGGGAGGTGACTATGGCTACACCTTC.

CDR3 DNA: TGTGCCATCAACATAGGGCATAGCCCGGACTATGGCTACACCTTC. Translation: CAINIGHSPDYGYTF. The V call is TRBV10-3, the J call TRBJ1-2, with D hard to call. This CDR3 is built from 15 residues. V gave up 7 bases and J gave up 3 bases, with 18 bases separating them. CDR1 is ENHRY and CDR2 is SYGVKD in the germline V gene.

This rearrangement joins TRBV27 to TRBJ2-7; D tentatively reads TRBD1 or TRBD2 (5 bases each). CDR1 MNHEY and CDR2 SMNVEV come from the germline V gene (reference sequence). Trimming stripped 2 bases from V and 3 bases from J, with 11 bases between. The CDR3 has 14 amino acids. CDR3 in DNA: TGTGCCAGCAGTTTAGCGGGCAGGGACTACGAGCAGTACTTC. It encodes CASSLAGRDYEQYF.

The V and J genes are TRBV6-1 and TRBJ2-3, with 7 bases aligning to TRBD2. The CDR3 totals 16 residues. Germline V gene data show CDR1 as MNHNS and CDR2 as SASEGT. With V trimmed by 2 bases and J by 0 bases, 5 bases remained unmatched. CDR3 sequence (DNA): TGTGCCAGCAGTGAATGGAGCGGGGTGAGCACAGATACGCAGTATTTT. Its protein product is CASSEWSGVSTDTQYF.

CDR3 sequence reads: CASSPTAVTYTGELFF. The CDR3 DNA follows: TGTGCCAGCAGCCCCACAGCGGTGACATACACCGGGGAGCTGTTTTTT. The V and J genes are TRBV7-2 and TRBJ2-2, with TRBD2 as a possible D gene (5 bases). Trimming left V 5 bases short and J 3 bases short, with 16 bases between. Germline CDR1 reads SGHTA; CDR2 reads FQGNSA. This CDR3 comprises 16 residues.

The chain carries TRBV19 and TRBJ1-4; D call uncertain. V was pared by 0 bases and J by 0 bases, with 5 bases between. Germline CDR1 and CDR2: LNHDA and SQIVND (reference sequence). The length of the CDR3 is 15 residues. The CDR3 spells CASSIEGATNEKLFF. The DNA for the CDR3 is TGTGCCAGTAGTATAGAGGGTGCAACTAATGAAAAACTGTTTTTT.

The J gene is TRBJ1-2, the V gene TRBV28, with 8 bases lining up with TRBD1. CDR3 length: 13 amino acids. The germline V gene has CDR1 MDHEN and CDR2 SYDVKM. Trimming at V came to 5 bases and at J to 4 bases, leaving 3 bases not matched to a gene. CDR3 sequence reads: CASSGQGFYGYTF. In nucleotides, the CDR3 is TGTGCCAGCAGTGGACAGGGATTCTATGGCTACACCTTC.

The chain links TRBV2 to TRBJ2-3, with D maybe TRBD1 (6 bases). Germline lookup yields CDR1 SNHLY and CDR2 FYNNEI. V was trimmed by 5 bases and J by 2 bases, leaving 17 bases between them. The CDR3 contains 16 residues. As DNA, the CDR3 is TGTGCCAGCAGTATACAGGGAACCCTTCACACAGATACGCAGTATTTT. Translation gives CASSIQGTLHTDTQYF. Variable domain in full (rest from reference TRBV2 and TRBJ2-3): EPEVTQTPSHQVTQMGQEVILRCVPISNHLYFYWYRQILGQKVEFLVSFYNNEISEKSEIFDDQFSVERPDGSNFTLKIRSTKLEDSAMYFCASSIQGTLHTDTQYFGPGTRLTVL.

This chain joins TRBV28 and TRBJ1-4; maybe TRBD1 (6 bases). The CDR3 is 16 amino acids. V shed 2 bases and J shed 10 bases, with 20 bases lying between them. Germline V gene data show CDR1 as MDHEN and CDR2 as SYDVKM. In nucleotides, the CDR3 is TGTGCCAGCAGTTTAATAGGGGGGACAATGAAGGGAAAACTGTTTTTT. Residues: CASSLIGGTMKGKLFF.

V gene TRBV5-4 combines with J gene TRBJ1-1; 10 bases align to TRBD1. This CDR3 comprises 18 residues. The germline CDR1 and CDR2 sequences are SGHNT and YYREEE (reference sequence). With V trimmed by 9 bases and J by 5 bases, 22 bases remained unmatched. CDR3 in amino acids: CATQIRRTGGVDRTEAFF. In DNA, the CDR3 is TGTGCCACCCAAATACGGAGGACAGGGGGTGTTGATCGGACTGAAGCTTTCTTT.

The CDR3 sequence: CASSARGGVGNTGELFF. In DNA, the CDR3 is TGTGCCAGCAGCGCCCGAGGGGGAGTCGGGAACACCGGGGAGCTGTTTTTT. The rearrangement uses TRBV9 and TRBJ2-2; maybe TRBD1 (6 bases). The CDR3 is 17 amino acids. CDR1 is SGDLS, CDR2 YYNGEE, per germline. Trimming shortened V by 3 bases and J by 1 base, and 16 bases separated the two germline ends.

The chain carries TRBV5-6 and TRBJ1-2, with D hard to call. The CDR3 is 14 amino acids. Between the trimmed V and J ends, which lost 0 bases and 3 bases, there was a span of 9 bases. CDR1 SGHDT and CDR2 YYEEEE come from the germline V gene. CDR3 protein: CASSLGQADYGYTF. In nucleotides, the CDR3 is TGTGCCAGCAGCTTGGGTCAGGCAGACTATGGCTACACCTTC. The variable domain in full, with the rest retrieved from reference TRBV5-6 and TRBJ1-2, is DAGVTQSPTHLIKTRGQQVTLRCSPKSGHDTVSWYQQALGQGPQFIFQYYEEEERQRGNFPDRFSGHQFPNYSSELNVNALLLGDSALYLCASSLGQADYGYTFGSGTRLTVV.